The 11 T cell receptor beta chains listed next were all sequenced from one sample in a study of T cell repertoires in cytomegalovirus infection (dated by TCRdb to about 2019). Sequencing took place on an Illumina HiSeq 1500. The public reads were reanalyzed by TCRdb: fastp trimming at Q25, MiXCR alignment, in-frame beta chains only. When rows share a CDR3 protein, they turn into one entry using the most common DNA and genes. The sample has about 360,000 distinct CDR3 sequences on record, approximately 18% of them singletons. The ten largest make up 8.5% to 10% of the sample. Source material: PBMCs. The source of these receptors is a human donor in good health (CMV status not recorded). Some clones in this sample may be carry-over from other donors' samples.

This clonotype was seen many times. The CDR3 DNA reads TGTGCCAGCAGCTCGGACAGATACGAGCAGTACTTC. Its translation: CASSSDRYEQYF. The rearrangement uses TRBV7-8 and TRBJ2-7; a weak D match, TRBD1 (6 bases). V was cut by 4 bases and J by 4 bases, with 8 bases left in between. The germline CDR1 and CDR2 sequences are SGHVS and FQNEAQ. The CDR3 is 12 amino acids.

Remarks on this clonotype: This is likely a read error, given that the CDR3 carries no conserved phenylalanine or tryptophan at its end. The V and J genes are TRBV7-9 and TRBJ1-3; D is ambiguous. Trimming left V 2 bases short and J 4 bases short, with 15 bases between. Germline V gene lookup returns CDR1 SEHNR and CDR2 FQNEAQ (reference sequence). This CDR3 has 16 residues. Written as DNA, the CDR3 is TGTGCCAGCAGCTTATCTAGGGCAGCCTCCGGAAACACCATATATATT. Protein product: CASSLSRAASGNTIYI.

The chain links TRBV6-6 to TRBJ2-1, with TRBD2 as a possible D gene (5 bases). Deletions cut 4 bases from V and 5 bases from J, with 12 bases between. Germline values: CDR1 MNHNY, CDR2 SVGAGI (reference sequence). The CDR3 runs 14 residues. CDR3 nucleotides: TGTGCCAGCAGTTCACCCGGGGATCACAATGAGCAGTTCTTC. This encodes CASSSPGDHNEQFF.

This clonotype was seen at least ten times. The CDR3 coding sequence is TGTGCCAGCAGCGAGCGGGAGTACGCCACCTACGAGCAGTACTTC. It is translated as CASSEREYATYEQYF. The rearrangement joins TRBV7-8 to TRBJ2-7; 8 nucleotides line up with TRBD2. V trimming: 5 bases; J trimming: 2 bases; junction bases outside the gene matches: 8. Germline loops: CDR1 SGHVS, CDR2 FQNEAQ. The CDR3 consists of 15 residues.

The chain is built from TRBV6-4 and TRBJ2-3; the match to TRBD2 covers 8 bases. The CDR3 runs 13 residues. Per germline, CDR1 MRHNA and CDR2 SNTAGT. The V gene end was trimmed by 7 bases and the J gene end by 8 bases; junction bases not matched to a gene: 8. In DNA, the CDR3 is TGTGCCAGCACCGGGACTAGTATTACTACGCAGTATTTT. It yields the protein CASTGTSITTQYF.

In its sample, this clonotype was seen a few times. The chain is built from TRBV3-1 and TRBJ1-1; a weak D match, TRBD1 (5 bases). Looked up from germline, CDR1 is LGHDT and CDR2 is YNNKEL (reference sequence). Trimming left V 3 bases short and J 6 bases short, with 14 bases between. CDR3 length: 14 residues. For the CDR3, the DNA is TGTGCCAGCAGCCAGCAGGGAAGGGACGCTGAAGCTTTCTTT. Residues: CASSQQGRDAEAFF.

This clonotype was picked up a small number of times. The J gene is TRBJ1-6, the V gene TRBV4-1, with 8 nucleotides matching TRBD1. CDR3 length equals 18 residues. CDR1 is MGHRA and CDR2 is YSYEKL in the germline V gene. V lost 3 bases to trimming and J lost 0 bases; unmatched junction nucleotides: 7. CDR3: CASSHRTGLYSYNSPLHF. The CDR3 DNA follows: TGCGCCAGCAGCCACCGGACAGGGCTCTACTCCTATAATTCACCCCTCCACTTT.

This clonotype came up a few times. This chain connects TRBV12-3 or TRBV12-4 to TRBJ1-5; D is ambiguous. The CDR3 runs to 13 residues. Trimming shortened V by 6 bases and J by 3 bases, and 9 bases separated the two germline ends. The CDR3 region is CASSHGPNQPQHF. In nucleotides, the CDR3 is TGTGCCAGCAGCCACGGGCCCAATCAGCCCCAGCATTTT.

Only a few counts were recorded for this clonotype. This sequence joins TRBV6-5 and TRBJ1-2, with 7 bases identical to TRBD1. Trimming took 2 bases from V and 6 from J; bases not matched to a gene: 9. Germline-derived CDR1 and CDR2 are MNHEY and SVGAGI. This CDR3 region has 15 residues. This CDR3 reads CASSYTNRGIDGYTF. Written as DNA, the CDR3 is TGTGCCAGCAGTTACACTAACAGGGGAATAGATGGCTACACCTTC.

The chain is built from TRBV20-1 and TRBJ1-2; D ambiguous. CDR1 is DFQATT and CDR2 is SNEGSKA in the germline V gene (reference sequence). The CDR3 is 11 residues long. The V gene lost 0 bases and the J gene lost 8 bases, with 7 bases spanning the gap. The CDR3 DNA follows: TGCAGTGCTAGAGAGAGCCTGGGCTACACCTTC. Translated: CSARESLGYTF.

As concerns this clonotype: Its ends do not fully match the called genes, so a read error is possible. The rearrangement joins TRBV6-6 to TRBJ1-4; 7 bases are a match to TRBD1. Germline lookup yields CDR1 MNHNY and CDR2 SVGAGI (reference sequence). The CDR3 has 17 amino acids. The CDR3 region has the DNA TGTGACAGCAGTTACCCCCCAGGGGGTCCCTCTAATGAAAAACTGTTTTTT. Translation gives CDSSYPPGGPSNEKLFF.